This is a list of T cell receptor beta chains from one sample in a study of cytomegalovirus exposure and HLA in healthy donors. TCRdb's copy holds only in-frame clones and misses some; the assay was immunoSEQ multiplex PCR. The sample lists about 180,000 clones; roughly 77% were seen once. The sequencing input was PBMCs. These receptors originate from a woman in her twenties or thirties in good health and CMV-seropositive. Each CDR3 is given with its conserved first and last residue. Each record gives: CDR3 DNA, CDR3 protein, D gene, clone size, J gene, V gene. The D gene is left open where the match is weak. Clone size is shown for a subset of rows, as once, few, many or a class of expanded clone.

TGTGCCAGCAGCGTTCGGTCAAGCAACCTTACTCATTTTTATGGCTACACCTTC CASSVRSSNLTHFYGYTF NA NA TRBJ1-2 TRBV9
TGTGCCAGCAACCCGCAAGAGGCGGAAGCTTTCTTT CASNPQEAEAFF NA NA TRBJ1-1 TRBV9
TGTGCCAGCAGCCCCGCGACAGCCTCCTACGAGCAGTACTTC CASSPATASYEQYF NA NA TRBJ2-7 TRBV13
TGTGCCAGCAGTTACCAGCGGCTTGGGGCCAACGTCCTGACTTTC CASSYQRLGANVLTF NA NA TRBJ2-6 TRBV28
TGTGCCAGCAGCGGGGGAGGACCCGGGGAGCTGTTTTTT CASSGGGPGELFF NA NA TRBJ2-2 TRBV7-9
TGTGCCAGCAGTTTAGGGGGCGGGAACACCGGGGAGCTGTTTTTT CASSLGGGNTGELFF NA NA TRBJ2-2 TRBV27
TGCGCCAGCAGCCCGAACCTCGGTGGGGGCAGAGAGCAGTTCTTC CASSPNLGGGREQFF NA NA TRBJ2-1 TRBV5-1
TGTGCCAGCAGTTTAAGCAGTAGGAGGCTAACTGAAGCTTTCTTT CASSLSSRRLTEAFF NA NA TRBJ1-1 TRBV28
TGTGCCAGCAGGACGGGCGACAGGTGGCGGGAAAAACTGTTTTTT CASRTGDRWREKLFF NA NA TRBJ1-4 TRBV27
TGCGCCAGCAGCCAAGATCTCAGACAGGGGGCAACCTACGAGCAGTACTTC CASSQDLRQGATYEQYF TRBD1 NA TRBJ2-7 TRBV4-3
TGTGCCAGCAGCTTGGCGGGGGGGCCGAGGGATACGCAGTATTTT CASSLAGGPRDTQYF TRBD2 NA TRBJ2-3 TRBV7-2
TGTGCCAGCAGTTTACCCGGGACTAGCGGGGGGAGAGAGCAGTTCTTC CASSLPGTSGGREQFF TRBD2 NA TRBJ2-1 TRBV27
TGTGCCACCAGCAGTCGGGGGGGTGATGGACAGCCCCAGCATTTT CATSSRGGDGQPQHF NA NA TRBJ1-5 TRBV15
TGCGCCAGTGCGATACTAGCGGGGGTCCACTCTGGGGCCAACGTCCTGACTTTC CASAILAGVHSGANVLTF TRBD2 NA TRBJ2-6 TRBV5-1
TGTGCCAGCTCACCAGGGGGGGCCCACGAGCAGTACTTC CASSPGGAHEQYF NA NA TRBJ2-7 TRBV18
TGTGCCAGCAGCTCTCGGACAGTCGCCGAGCAGTACTTC CASSSRTVAEQYF NA once TRBJ2-7 TRBV13
TGTGCCAGCAGCGTAGAGGCAGGGGGGATGGAGACCCAGTACTTC CASSVEAGGMETQYF NA NA TRBJ2-5 TRBV9
TGTGCCAGCAGGGGAAGCGGGGACCTTCAAGAGACCCAGTACTTC CASRGSGDLQETQYF TRBD2 NA TRBJ2-5 TRBV27
TGCGCCAGCAGCCAATTTCCGGGGACAGGCCTAAATGAGCAGTTCTTC CASSQFPGTGLNEQFF TRBD1 NA TRBJ2-1 TRBV4-1
TGTGCCAGCAGTATGGGGACAGTGATCCGCAACAATGAGCAGTTCTTC CASSMGTVIRNNEQFF TRBD1 NA TRBJ2-1 TRBV27
TGCGCCAGCAGCCAAGATTCGCGGCCGGGAGGAGATACGCAGTATTTT CASSQDSRPGGDTQYF TRBD2 NA TRBJ2-3 TRBV4-3
TGTGCCAGCAGCACCCGACAGGCCGGCATCACCGGGGAGCTGTTTTTT CASSTRQAGITGELFF NA NA TRBJ2-2 TRBV7-2
TGCGCCAGCAGCCAAGCACTCCGAGGGACTGAAGCTTTCTTT CASSQALRGTEAFF NA NA TRBJ1-1 TRBV4-3
TGCGCCAGCAGCTTGGGCGACAGGGGTCCGGGAAACACCATATATTTT CASSLGDRGPGNTIYF TRBD1 NA TRBJ1-3 TRBV5-1
TGTGCCAGCAGCTTAGCTAGGGACAGCCTCTCTGGAAACACCATATATTTT CASSLARDSLSGNTIYF TRBD1 NA TRBJ1-3 TRBV7-8
TGCGCCAGCAGCTTGGTGTTTGGACAGCTGAACACTGAAGCTTTCTTT CASSLVFGQLNTEAFF NA NA TRBJ1-1 TRBV5-1
TGTGCCAGCAGCCCGGGGGACAGTAGCAATCAGCCCCAGCATTTT CASSPGDSSNQPQHF TRBD1 NA TRBJ1-5 TRBV5-8
TGTGCCAGCAGTTACAACCAGGGGGAGACCCAGTACTTC CASSYNQGETQYF NA NA TRBJ2-5 TRBV6-5
TGTGCCAGCAGTTCTAGCCCCATCTACGAGCAGTACTTC CASSSSPIYEQYF NA NA TRBJ2-7 TRBV28
TGCAGCGTTGATCCGCAGGGGGCGACTGGCTACACCTTC CSVDPQGATGYTF TRBD1 NA TRBJ1-2 TRBV29-1
TGTGCCTGGAGTGTACGTAGAGAAGAGACCCAGTACTTC CAWSVRREETQYF NA NA TRBJ2-5 TRBV30
TGCAGTGCCGACGGGTCAGATACGCAGTATTTT CSADGSDTQYF NA NA TRBJ2-3 TRBV20-1
TGTGCCAGCAGCCAAGAGGGGACTAGCGTGGATACGCAGTATTTT CASSQEGTSVDTQYF TRBD2 once TRBJ2-3 TRBV4-2
TGTGCCAGCAGCGGTCAGGGATATAGCAATCAGCCCCAGCATTTT CASSGQGYSNQPQHF NA NA TRBJ1-5 TRBV7-2
TGTGCCAGCTCCCCCCTGACAGGGATCGGTGGAAAACTGTTTTTT CASSPLTGIGGKLFF TRBD1 NA TRBJ1-4 TRBV28
TGCGCCAGCAGCCAAGATTCCCCCCTTCGGGGAGATCGGTCACCCCTCCACTTT CASSQDSPLRGDRSPLHF NA NA TRBJ1-6 TRBV4-3
TGTGCCAGCACCGCCGGGACAACAACTAATGAAAAACTGTTTTTT CASTAGTTTNEKLFF NA NA TRBJ1-4 TRBV6-1
TGTGCCAGCAGCGAGGTCAGGGCCTATGGCTACACCTTC CASSEVRAYGYTF NA NA TRBJ1-2 TRBV11-1
TGTGCCAGCAGCCTCCCCGGCGGGAGAGGGACCCAGTACTTC CASSLPGGRGTQYF TRBD2 NA TRBJ2-5 TRBV28
TGTGCCTGGAGTAGGCAGGCCGTCTATGGCTACACCTTC CAWSRQAVYGYTF NA NA TRBJ1-2 TRBV30
TGTGCCAGCAGCAGGAGTCCGGGTCTAGCCAAAAACATTCAGTACTTC CASSRSPGLAKNIQYF NA NA TRBJ2-4 TRBV5-8
TGTGCCAGCACCCGGACAGGGGGAGGAAACACCATATATTTT CASTRTGGGNTIYF TRBD1 NA TRBJ1-3 TRBV2
TGTGCCAGTAGTACCCCGGGACAAAATAGCAATCAGCCCCAGCATTTT CASSTPGQNSNQPQHF NA NA TRBJ1-5 TRBV19
TGCGCCAGCAGCCCCCGGGCGGGGGCCTTCTACGAGCAGTACTTC CASSPRAGAFYEQYF NA few TRBJ2-7 TRBV4-3
TGTGCCTGGAGGGGGGGGATCCATGGGGATAGCAATCAGCCCCAGCATTTT CAWRGGIHGDSNQPQHF NA once TRBJ1-5 TRBV30
TGTGCCAGCGGGACTGTCGATCTTAACTATGGCTACACCTTC CASGTVDLNYGYTF NA few TRBJ1-2 TRBV28
TGTGCCAGCAGCCCGGTCAGAACTAGCTCCTACAATGAGCAGTTCTTC CASSPVRTSSYNEQFF NA NA TRBJ2-1 TRBV9
TGCGCCAGCAGCCAAGATAGAGGGACAGGGTGGGGGGAGACCCAGTACTTC CASSQDRGTGWGETQYF TRBD1 NA TRBJ2-5 TRBV4-3
TGTGCCAGCAGTTTAGGAGGGGCTACTAATGAAAAACTGTTTTTT CASSLGGATNEKLFF NA NA TRBJ1-4 TRBV28
TGTGCCAGCAGTTACCGGGCAGGGGGATTCTATGGCTACACCTTC CASSYRAGGFYGYTF TRBD1 NA TRBJ1-2 TRBV6-7
TGTGCCAGCAGTTTCCACGGTGGCAATCAGCCCCAGCATTTT CASSFHGGNQPQHF NA NA TRBJ1-5 TRBV28
TGCGCCAGCAGCCTGGGACAGGGGGCTGGGGTCGAGCAGTACTTC CASSLGQGAGVEQYF TRBD1 NA TRBJ2-7 TRBV4-1
TGTGCCAGCAGGGATATGGACAGCCCAAACACTGAAGCTTTCTTT CASRDMDSPNTEAFF NA few TRBJ1-1 TRBV2